This T cell receptor beta chain was sequenced in a study of beta chain features in type 1 diabetes. Overall study results and limits: Reads derived from cDNA could over-represent cells showing high TCR expression. In every one of the four CD4+ subsets, TCRB CDR3s were moderately but significantly shorter in Type 1 diabetes patients.

V was pared by 4 bases and J by 0 bases, with 9 bases of the junction left unmatched. CDR1 and CDR2 (germline): SGHRS, YFSETQ. The length of the CDR3 is 19 residues. In its sample, this clone was seen once. Antigen specificity is unknown. Since all of the isolated RNA was reverse transcribed, expressed TCRB transcripts were what got sequenced. Method: immunoSEQ multiplex PCR; TCRdb's copy keeps in-frame clones and lacks some. The table shows 600,000 or so clones, with around 12% occurring only once. Sequencing was performed on naive CD4+ T cells from blood. The TCR originated in a man aged 25 to 45 with type 1 diabetes. The chain joins TRBV5-1 to TRBJ2-1; 14 nucleotides agree with TRBD2. The CDR3 coding sequence is TGCGCCAGCAGCGCGGGACTAGCGGGGGCCGCAAGCTCCTACAATGAGCAGTTCTTC. It codes for CASSAGLAGAASSYNEQFF.